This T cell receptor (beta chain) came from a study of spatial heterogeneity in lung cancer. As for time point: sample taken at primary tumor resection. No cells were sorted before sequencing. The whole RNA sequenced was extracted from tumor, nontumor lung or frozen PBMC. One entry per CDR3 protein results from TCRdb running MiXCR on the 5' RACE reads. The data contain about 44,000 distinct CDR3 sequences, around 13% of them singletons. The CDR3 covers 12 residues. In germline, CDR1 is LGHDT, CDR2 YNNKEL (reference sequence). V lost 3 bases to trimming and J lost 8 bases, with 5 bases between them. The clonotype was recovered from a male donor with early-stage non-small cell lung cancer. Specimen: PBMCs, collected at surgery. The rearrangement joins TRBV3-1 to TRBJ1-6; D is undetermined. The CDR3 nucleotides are TGTGCCAGCAGCCATGACTATTCACCCCTCCACTTT. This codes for CASSHDYSPLHF.